A single sample is the source of the 3 T cell receptor beta chains below, sequenced in a study of PD-L1 blockade in urothelial cancer. The time point denotes: pretreatment peripheral blood. Repertoires were generated with immunoSEQ multiplex PCR, while TCRdb's copy carries only in-frame clones and drops some. The sample includes over 35,000 clones, 70% to 90% seen only once; the top ten take roughly 15%. The sample was PBMCs, taken around atezolizumab (anti-PD-L1) treatment. The receptors shown here come from an older man with urothelial cancer.

A few counts support this clone. The rearrangement links TRBV27 to TRBJ2-7, with 7 bases matching TRBD1. The CDR3 consists of 14 residues. Germline CDR1 reads MNHEY; CDR2 reads SMNVEV (reference sequence). V gave up 6 bases and J gave up 2 bases; unmatched junction bases: 7. The CDR3 DNA reads TGTGCCAGCAGCCTAACCACAGGGGCCTACGAGCAGTACTTC. It yields the protein CASSLTTGAYEQYF.

The chain is built from TRBV29-1 and TRBJ2-2, with 8 bases aligning to TRBD2. The germline V gene has CDR1 SQVTM and CDR2 ANQGSEA. J was trimmed by 4 bases and V by 4 bases; bases with no gene match: 11. The CDR3 covers 16 residues. For the CDR3, the DNA is TGCAGCGTTGCCGCGGGGGGCGTTTCGGGCACCGGGGAGCTGTTTTTT. Amino acid sequence: CSVAAGGVSGTGELFF.

The genes are TRBV11-2 and TRBJ2-3, with 12 bases identical to TRBD2. The CDR3 runs to 16 residues. Germline V gene sequence: CDR1 SGHAT, CDR2 FQNNGV. V was pared by 5 bases and J by 4 bases, with 7 bases of the junction left unmatched. CDR3 protein: CASSLRRLAGADTQYF. In DNA form, the CDR3 reads TGTGCCAGCAGCCTCCGGCGACTAGCGGGAGCAGATACGCAGTATTTT.